The T cell receptor (beta chain) under discussion was sequenced for a study of blood T cell repertoires in COVID-19 (TCRdb year 2020). In terms of the full investigation: The collaborator samples originated in the United States, Italy and Spain and spanned the acute and convalescent phases of COVID-19. The material from the prospective study consisted of cDNA or gDNA derived from T cells, B-cell-depleted T cells, or PBMCs. The dataset comprised deeply sampled blood TCRbeta repertoires from subjects exposed to, actively infected with, or recovered from COVID-19. The repertoires were made available in a free public database intended to serve as a resource for research on the immune response to SARS-CoV-2. Samples were obtained from the ongoing ImmuneRACE study (first 160 participants) and from approximately 1,200 subjects provided by 6 global collaborators. A de-identified subject ID, COVID-19 status, age in years and sex were almost always included in the sample metadata. Where available, HLA class I and class II types were taken from metadata supplied by the sample provider and were not determined by assay-based typing.

With respect to this clone: What this receptor recognizes is not known. The junction differs from germline at one of its ends, possibly a read error.

The paper's findings and limits, for the study overall: The quantity of clinical and demographic metadata differed by source and by participant and was supplied without curation.

The CDR3 runs 15 amino acids, cysteine and phenylalanine included. Of the read, only the CDR3 DNA is kept; its 45 bases are in frame from base 1. CDR1 and CDR2, per the germline V gene (reference sequence), are MNHEY and SMNVEV. TCRbeta CDR3 regions were amplified from genomic DNA using the immunoSEQ Assay, a bias-controlled multiplex PCR. Per the source publication's procedure: The number of nucleated cells in each sample was estimated by amplification of reference gene primers within the assay. To quantify the absolute abundance of each unique TCRbeta CDR3 rearrangement, sequence reads were collapsed and filtered. Productive Simpson clonality was computed per sample as the square root of Simpson's diversity index over productive rearrangements. In TCRdb, the immuneACCESS table is reduced to in-frame sequences with V and J assigned. These tables do not hold every clone; where another copy was compared, an unresolved V gene accounts for under half, and the others remain unexplained. For V, J and clone size, that table is used; D and trimming come from the DNA. Within this sample are 320,000 or so clones, with about nine tenths of them counted one time only. Roughly 5.3% of the sample belongs to the ten largest clones.

Participants in the prospective study were enrolled through a virtual design, were aged about 18 to 90 years, and lived in roughly 24 United States geographic areas. Cohort assignment in the prospective study relied on participant-reported clinical history from a screening survey and a study questionnaire. Recovered participants in ImmuneRACE Cohort 3 were defined as having two consecutive negative NP/OP PCR tests, clearance from a healthcare professional, or resolution of symptoms. In the prospective study, mobile phlebotomists collected whole blood, serum and a nasopharyngeal or oropharyngeal swab from each participant. Additional blood draws and questionnaires over an approximately 2-month period could optionally be provided by prospective study participants. Before DNA extraction, blood samples from the prospective study were shipped at room temperature or frozen.

What was sequenced was PBMCs or T cells enriched from blood (not recorded which). The chain is encoded by TRBV27 joined to TRBJ2-7, and TRBD2 matches 10 of the central bases. The receptor comes from a man in his sixties who had recovered from COVID-19. The nucleotide sequence is given as TGTGCCAGCGGTTTAAGGACTAGCGGAGAATACGAGCAGTACTTC. Its product reads: CASGLRTSGEYEQYF.